One and the same sample provided the 28 T cell receptor beta chains below, sequenced in a study of shared clonotypes between healthy human individuals. The method was immunoSEQ multiplex PCR; TCRdb's version includes in-frame clones alone and lacks a portion of them. The table records some 980,000 clones, approximately 76% of them present only once. Sequencing used memory CD4+ T cells sorted from blood. Subset denoted: CD45RA-negative fraction. The receptor source for this set is a man aged 18 to 29 in good health.

V and J are TRBV29-1 and TRBJ1-2, with 11 bases matching TRBD1. Germline lookup yields CDR1 SQVTM and CDR2 ANQGSEA. CDR3 length: 15 residues. The V gene end was trimmed by 6 bases and the J gene end by 7 bases; junction bases not matched to a gene: 13. Here the CDR3 reads CSVGGTGGYGSGYTF. In nucleotides, the CDR3 is TGCAGCGTCGGTGGGACAGGGGGTTACGGCAGTGGCTACACCTTC.

The chain employs TRBV10-3 and TRBJ2-1; D possibly corresponds to TRBD1 (5 bases). V lost 0 bases and J lost 4, with 16 bases in between. The length of the CDR3 is 17 residues. Looked up from germline, CDR1 is ENHRY and CDR2 is SYGVKD. The DNA for the CDR3 is TGTGCCATCAGTGAGTCGATGCAGGGCGTCGGGTACAATGAGCAGTTCTTC. Protein: CAISESMQGVGYNEQFF.

The V call is TRBV11-3, the J call TRBJ2-3; D is unresolved. V shed 3 bases and J shed 3 bases, with 13 bases lying between them. Germline V lookup: CDR1 SGHNT, CDR2 YENEEA. The CDR3 has 15 amino acids. The CDR3 region has the DNA TGTGCCAGCAGCTTCTCCCCTCAGCCAACAGATACGCAGTATTTT. Translated: CASSFSPQPTDTQYF. Variable domain in full (rest from reference TRBV11-3 and TRBJ2-3): EAGVVQSPRYKIIEKKQPVAFWCNPISGHNTLYWYLQNLGQGPELLIRYENEEAVDDSQLPKDRFSAERLKGVDSTLKIQPAELGDSAVYLCASSFSPQPTDTQYFGPGTRLTVL.

The CDR3: CASSLLFGGNTEAFF. CDR3 DNA: TGTGCCAGCAGCTTACTCTTTGGGGGGAACACTGAAGCTTTCTTT. The chain uses TRBV7-6 and TRBJ1-1; D is perhaps TRBD1 (5 bases). Germline CDR1 is SGHVS and CDR2 is FNYEAQ. Trimming removed 2 bases from V and 1 base from J, with 11 bases in between. The CDR3 is 15 amino acids.

This chain uses TRBV6-6 with TRBJ2-7; 8 bases align to TRBD1. The germline V gene has CDR1 MNHNY and CDR2 SVGAGI (reference sequence). Trimming at V came to 11 bases and at J to 2 bases, leaving 8 bases not matched to a gene. The CDR3 contains 13 residues. Here the CDR3 reads CAATRQGTYEQYF. Written as DNA, the CDR3 is TGTGCCGCGACCCGACAGGGGACCTACGAGCAGTACTTC.

This sequence joins TRBV29-1 and TRBJ2-5; possible D gene TRBD1, 6 bases. The J call may be in error: the DNA end matches TRBJ2-7 better. The CDR3 sequence is 12 residues long. CDR1 is SQVTM, CDR2 ANQGSEA, per germline. CDR3 in amino acids: CSVHTGSYEQYF. Written as DNA, the CDR3 is TGCAGCGTTCATACAGGGTCCTACGAGCAGTACTTC.

The CDR3 coding sequence is TGTGCCAGCAGCCCTTCTTTACCTGCTAGCACAGATACGCAGTATTTT. As protein: CASSPSLPASTDTQYF. V and J are TRBV7-6 and TRBJ2-3; D gene uncertain. The V end was cut by 5 bases, the J end by 0 bases, with 15 bases between. This CDR3 region has 16 residues. Per germline, CDR1 SGHVS and CDR2 FNYEAQ.

The V and J genes are TRBV7-2 and TRBJ2-7; TRBD2 is a possible D gene (6 bases). The germline CDR1 and CDR2 sequences are SGHTA and FQGNSA. This CDR3 contains 14 residues. Trimming removed 8 bases at V and 2 bases at J, with 16 bases between. The CDR3 loop is CASDDRERTYEQYF. CDR3 in DNA: TGTGCCAGCGATGACCGGGAGCGTACCTACGAGCAGTACTTC.

The chain joins TRBV5-1 to TRBJ2-3, with TRBD1 matching 7 bases. Germline V gene lookup returns CDR1 SGHRS and CDR2 YFSETQ. CDR3 length equals 14 residues. V was pared by 0 bases and J by 6 bases, with 4 bases of the junction left unmatched. The CDR3 DNA follows: TGCGCCAGCAGCTTGGCCCAGGGGGTCGATACGCAGTATTTT. Protein sequence: CASSLAQGVDTQYF.

This clone appeared a few times. This rearrangement joins TRBV21-1 to TRBJ2-7; TRBD2, the table's D call, lacks a check against the DNA. TRBV21-1 has pseudogene status. The CDR3 extends over 16 amino acids. CDR3 amino acids: CASSTLAGEVPYEQYF. In DNA form, the CDR3 reads TGTGCCAGCAGCACCCTAGCGGGAGAGGTCCCCTACGAGCAGTACTTC.

This sequence joins TRBV15 and TRBJ2-3; perhaps TRBD2 as D (5 bases). Between the trimmed V and J ends, which lost 2 bases and 5 bases, there was a span of 11 bases. Germline V gene data show CDR1 as LNHNV and CDR2 as YYDKDF (reference sequence). The CDR3 length is 14 residues. CDR3 in amino acids: CATSRLAGEDTQYF. The CDR3 nucleotides read TGTGCCACCAGCAGACTAGCCGGAGAAGATACGCAGTATTTT.

The chain recombines TRBV15 with TRBJ1-2; 11 positions match TRBD1. This CDR3 is built from 15 residues. Germline CDR1 reads LNHNV; CDR2 reads YYDKDF (reference sequence). V was clipped by 2 bases and J by 6 bases; unmatched bases: 5. CDR3 DNA sequence: TGTGCCACCAGCAGACCTGGACAGGGGGCACATGGCTACACCTTC. It encodes CATSRPGQGAHGYTF.

The genes are TRBV11-2 and TRBJ2-1, with TRBD2 identical over 8 bases. From germline, CDR1 is SGHAT and CDR2 FQNNGV. This CDR3 region has 14 residues. The V segment lost 5 bases and the J segment 3 bases; nucleotides outside the gene matches: 3. CDR3 region: CASSVTSGYNEQFF. The CDR3 region has the DNA TGTGCCAGCAGCGTAACTAGCGGCTACAATGAGCAGTTCTTC.

Comment on this clone: A much larger clonotype is one base distant, so this may be a read error. The chain carries TRBV7-3 and TRBJ1-6; 8 bases map to TRBD1. Germline V gene data show CDR1 as SGHTA and CDR2 as FQGTGA. The CDR3 consists of 14 residues. The V segment lost 5 bases and the J segment 7 bases; nucleotides outside the gene matches: 4. CDR3 in amino acids: CASSPGQENSPLHF. Written as DNA, the CDR3 is TGTGCCAGCAGCCCGGGACAGGAGAATTCACCCCTCCACTTT.

The V and J genes are TRBV6-1 and TRBJ1-4; TRBD1 agrees at 8 bases. The germline CDR1 and CDR2 sequences are MNHNS and SASEGT. J gave up 7 bases and V 7 bases, and 8 bases lay outside the gene matches. This CDR3 has 14 amino acids. This chain's CDR3 is CASITGGLGEKLFF. CDR3 in DNA: TGTGCCAGCATTACAGGGGGGTTGGGTGAAAAACTGTTTTTT.

This clone has at least ten counts. The chain employs TRBV5-8 and TRBJ1-5; D unresolved. CDR1 and CDR2 from the germline V gene are SGHTS and YDEGEE. Trimming cost V 6 bases and J 6 bases, with 10 bases left between them. This CDR3 is 12 amino acids long. For the CDR3, the DNA is TGTGCCAGCACCGAGGCTCGTCAGCCCCAGCATTTT. This codes for CASTEARQPQHF.

The V and J genes are TRBV5-1 and TRBJ2-7; D remains ambiguous. The V and J ends lost 4 bases and 1 base respectively, with 15 bases between them. This CDR3 has 15 amino acids. Germline CDR1 is SGHRS and CDR2 is YFSETQ. The CDR3 spells CASSPVGGNSYEQYF. The CDR3 DNA follows: TGCGCCAGCAGCCCTGTAGGCGGAAATTCCTACGAGCAGTACTTC.

As DNA, the CDR3 is TGCGCCAGCAGACAGGGAATTTTAACTAATGAAAAACTGTTTTTT. Amino acids: CASRQGILTNEKLFF. The chain joins TRBV5-1 to TRBJ1-4; possibly TRBD1 for D (6 bases). CDR1 SGHRS and CDR2 YFSETQ come from the germline V gene. The V end was cut by 5 bases, the J end by 1 base, with 12 bases between. This CDR3 comprises 15 residues.

V gene TRBV29-1 combines with J gene TRBJ2-3; TRBD1 matches 7 bases. The CDR3 runs to 14 residues. CDR1 is SQVTM, CDR2 ANQGSEA, per germline. The ends lost 8 bases at V and 0 bases at J; junction bases unmatched: 8. As DNA, the CDR3 is TGCAGCCACTTGACAGGGCTAAGCACAGATACGCAGTATTTT. It encodes CSHLTGLSTDTQYF.

Remarks on this clone: The same CDR3 is also encoded by other DNA sequences in this sample. The rearrangement joins TRBV6-1 to TRBJ1-6; D is ambiguous. This CDR3 comprises 14 residues. The V gene lost 8 bases and the J gene lost 0 bases, with 8 bases spanning the gap. The germline CDR1 and CDR2 sequences are MNHNS and SASEGT. In nucleotides, the CDR3 is TGTGCCAGCGGGGAAAGCTCCTATAATTCACCCCTCCACTTT. The encoded protein is CASGESSYNSPLHF.

The chain carries TRBV10-1 and TRBJ1-6; D is uncertain. Germline V gives CDR1 WNHNN, CDR2 SYGVQD (reference sequence). The V end lost 0 bases, the J end lost 9 bases, and 6 bases lay between the germline ends. CDR3 length equals 13 residues. As DNA, the CDR3 is TGCGCCAGCAGTGAGTCGGGGAGTTCACCCCTCCACTTT. Protein sequence: CASSESGSSPLHF.

The rearrangement joins TRBV25-1 to TRBJ1-6; D ambiguous. The CDR3 consists of 14 residues. Germline CDR1 reads MGHDK; CDR2 reads SYGVNS. With 2 bases removed from V and 10 bases from J, the gap between germline ends came to 12 bases. The DNA of the CDR3 is TGTGCCAGCAGTGAACCTAAAACGAACTCACCCCTCCACTTT. This translates into CASSEPKTNSPLHF.

The chain links TRBV28 to TRBJ1-5; no clear D gene. The CDR3 is 14 amino acids. Trimming took off 4 bases at V and 0 bases at J, with 7 bases between the two ends. The germline CDR1 and CDR2 sequences are MDHEN and SYDVKM. This CDR3 reads CASSSHFSNQPQHF. CDR3 DNA sequence: TGTGCCAGCAGTTCCCATTTTAGCAATCAGCCCCAGCATTTT.

Points on this clone: This CDR3 is also generated by other DNA sequences in the sample. The chain has TRBV19 and TRBJ1-5, with D perhaps matching TRBD1 (5 bases). From germline, CDR1 is LNHDA and CDR2 SQIVND (reference sequence). This CDR3 is 14 amino acids long. V lost 5 bases and J 2 bases, leaving 10 bases between the germline ends. In nucleotides, the CDR3 is TGTGCCAGTAGTCCTCAGGGTGGCAATCAGCCCCAGCATTTT. This encodes CASSPQGGNQPQHF. Drawing the rest from reference TRBV19 and TRBJ1-5, the complete variable domain is DGGITQSPKYLFRKEGQNVTLSCEQNLNHDAMYWYRQDPGQGLRLIYYSQIVNDFQKGDIAEGYSVSREKKESFPLTVTSAQKNPTAFYLCASSPQGGNQPQHFGDGTRLSIL.

The V call is TRBV2, the J call TRBJ1-5; 7 nucleotides line up with TRBD1. From germline, CDR1 is SNHLY and CDR2 FYNNEI. The length of the CDR3 is 15 residues. After removal of 6 bases from V and 7 bases from J, the junction contained 12 bases not matched to a gene. The CDR3 DNA reads as TGTGCCAGCAGAAGTCGACAGGGAGAGCAACAGCCCCAGCATTTT. It yields the protein CASRSRQGEQQPQHF. Using reference TRBV2 and TRBJ1-5 for the parts outside the CDR3, the full variable domain is EPEVTQTPSHQVTQMGQEVILRCVPISNHLYFYWYRQILGQKVEFLVSFYNNEISEKSEIFDDQFSVERPDGSNFTLKIRSTKLEDSAMYFCASRSRQGEQQPQHFGDGTRLSIL.

The chain employs TRBV7-9 and TRBJ2-7, with D perhaps TRBD2 (5 bases). This CDR3 contains 10 residues. Trimming shortened V by 10 bases and J by 2 bases, and 6 bases separated the two germline ends. Germline CDR1 SEHNR, CDR2 FQNEAQ (reference sequence). The CDR3 sequence is CATGTYEQYF. In nucleotides, the CDR3 is TGTGCCACCGGGACCTACGAGCAGTACTTC.

The J gene is TRBJ2-2, the V gene TRBV11-2; D ambiguous. V dropped 1 base and J dropped 2 bases, with 8 bases sitting between them. Germline V gives CDR1 SGHAT, CDR2 FQNNGV. This CDR3 is 15 amino acids long. The CDR3 nucleotides read TGTGCCAGCAGCTTAGTGACGGCTAACACCGGGGAGCTGTTTTTT. This encodes CASSLVTANTGELFF.

V is TRBV7-8 and J is TRBJ2-5, with TRBD2 identical over 13 bases. The germline V gene encodes CDR1 SGHVS and CDR2 FQNEAQ. V lost 5 bases, J lost 4 bases, and 7 bases stayed unmatched. The length of the CDR3 is 16 residues. The CDR3 region has the DNA TGTGCCAGCAGCCGACTAGCGGGGGGCCCGGGAGAGACCCAGTACTTC. It codes for CASSRLAGGPGETQYF.